What follows are 10 T cell receptor beta chains derived from one specimen sequenced in a study of T cells in narcolepsy. Data came from immunoSEQ multiplex PCR; TCRdb stores just in-frame clones and leaves some out. This table has about 10,000 clones, roughly 77% appearing once. Sequencing used CD45RA- memory CD8+ T cells from PBMCs. Receptors were obtained from a human donor with narcolepsy.

Of note for this clone: Other DNA variants within this sample encode the same CDR3. This rearrangement joins TRBV5-1 to TRBJ2-3; no firm D call. Trimming removed 3 bases at V and 0 bases at J, with 8 bases between. The germline gives CDR1 SGHRS, CDR2 YFSETQ. The CDR3 is 14 residues long. The CDR3 sequence: CASSSWGSTDTQYF. The CDR3, as DNA: TGCGCCAGCAGCTCTTGGGGTAGCACAGATACGCAGTATTTT.

The chain has TRBV28 and TRBJ2-3; 9 bases fit TRBD1. CDR3 length equals 15 residues. Germline V gene lookup returns CDR1 MDHEN and CDR2 SYDVKM. Germline trimming cut 3 bases from V and 5 bases from J; bases unmatched to any gene: 6. For the CDR3, the DNA is TGTGCCAGCAGTTTCTTAGGACAGGGGAGAGATACGCAGTATTTT. Protein: CASSFLGQGRDTQYF. The complete variable domain, with remaining parts taken from reference TRBV28 and TRBJ2-3, reads DVKVTQSSRYLVKRTGEKVFLECVQDMDHENMFWYRQDPGLGLRLIYFSYDVKMKEKGDIPEGYSVSREKKERFSLILESASTNQTSMYLCASSFLGQGRDTQYFGPGTRLTVL.

V and J are TRBV13 and TRBJ2-5; 12 positions agree with TRBD1. CDR1 is PRHDT, CDR2 FYEKMQ, per germline (reference sequence). CDR3 length: 16 residues. V shed 4 bases, J shed 3 bases, and the junction held 6 bases outside the gene matches. The CDR3 DNA sequence: TGTGCCAGCAGCTCGGCGGGACAGGGGGCAAAAGAGACCCAGTACTTC. Protein sequence: CASSSAGQGAKETQYF.

J is TRBJ1-1 and V is TRBV30; no clear D gene. Trimming removed 5 bases from V and 4 bases from J, with 5 bases in between. The germline V gene encodes CDR1 GTSNPN and CDR2 SVGIG (reference sequence). The CDR3 runs 10 residues. The chain's CDR3 is CAWGGTEAFF. The CDR3 coding sequence is TGTGCCTGGGGTGGCACTGAAGCTTTCTTT.

The V and J genes are TRBV6-1 and TRBJ2-2; 11 nucleotides align to TRBD2. Trimming at V came to 6 bases and at J to 3 bases, leaving 3 bases not matched to a gene. This CDR3 is 15 amino acids long. In germline, CDR1 is MNHNS, CDR2 SASEGT. The DNA for the CDR3 is TGTGCCAGCAGAGAACTAGCGGGAGACACCGGGGAGCTGTTTTTT. Its protein is CASRELAGDTGELFF.

The chain is built from TRBV6-4 and TRBJ2-1; a weak D match, TRBD1 (5 bases). CDR3 length: 13 residues. V lost 4 bases to trimming and J lost 5 bases, with 9 bases between them. Germline V gene data show CDR1 as MRHNA and CDR2 as SNTAGT. CDR3 in amino acids: CASSAQGNNEQFF. The CDR3 DNA is TGTGCCAGCAGTGCTCAGGGTAACAATGAGCAGTTCTTC.

This chain connects TRBV15 to TRBJ2-5; 11 bases align to TRBD2. Losses at the gene ends were 9 bases for V and 5 bases for J; bases not matched to a gene: 20. CDR1 and CDR2 from the germline V gene are LNHNV and YYDKDF (reference sequence). This CDR3 comprises 18 residues. This CDR3 reads CATSRSSGGPQGVETQYF. CDR3 nucleotide sequence: TGTGCCACTTCCCGGTCTAGCGGGGGGCCCCAGGGCGTGGAGACCCAGTACTTC. The whole variable domain, filled in from reference TRBV15 and TRBJ2-5, reads DAMVIQNPRYQVTQFGKPVTLSCSQTLNHNVMYWYQQKSSQAPKLLFHYYDKDFNNEADTPDNFQSRRPNTSFCFLDIRSPGLGDTAMYLCATSRSSGGPQGVETQYFGPGTRLLVL.

This clone is labeled large. V and J are TRBV19 and TRBJ1-1; D is undetermined. With 4 bases removed from V and 4 bases from J, the gap between germline ends came to 10 bases. CDR3 length: 13 residues. Germline V CDR1 and CDR2: LNHDA, SQIVND (reference sequence). Here the CDR3 DNA reads TGTGCCAGTAGTAGGGTAGGGAGCACTGAAGCTTTCTTT. Amino acids: CASSRVGSTEAFF.

The gene calls are TRBV11-2 and TRBJ2-1; TRBD2 agrees at 11 bases. CDR1 is SGHAT and CDR2 is FQNNGV in the germline V gene. The CDR3 consists of 14 residues. The V and J ends lost 6 bases and 6 bases, in that order; junction bases with no gene match: 4. In DNA, the CDR3 is TGTGCCAGCAGGAGTAGCGGGGGGGCCAATGAGCAGTTCTTC. Encoded protein: CASRSSGGANEQFF.

As for this clone: The junction shows a germline mismatch at one end, possibly a read error. Other DNA sequences in the sample encode the same CDR3. The chain combines TRBV4-1 with TRBJ1-1; unclear D gene. The CDR3 contains 15 residues. Germline V gene data show CDR1 as MGHRA and CDR2 as YSYEKL. The CDR3 protein is CASSQDGGPNTEAFF. As DNA, the CDR3 is TGTGCCAGCAGCCAAGATGGAGGGCCGAACACTGAAGCTTTCTTT.